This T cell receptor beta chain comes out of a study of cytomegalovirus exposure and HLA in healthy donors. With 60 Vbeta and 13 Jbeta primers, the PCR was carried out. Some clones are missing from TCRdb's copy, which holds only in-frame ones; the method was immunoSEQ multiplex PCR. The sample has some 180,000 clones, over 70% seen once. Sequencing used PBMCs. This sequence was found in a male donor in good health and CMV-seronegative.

CDR3 in DNA: TGTGCCTGGAGTACGGGGGACGGAAACATTCAGTACTTC. Translation gives CAWSTGDGNIQYF. This chain links TRBV30 with TRBJ2-4, with D perhaps TRBD2 (6 bases). V dropped 2 bases and J dropped 6 bases, with 11 bases sitting between them. The CDR3 covers 13 residues. Germline V gene data show CDR1 as GTSNPN and CDR2 as SVGIG (reference sequence). The full variable domain, in which reference TRBV30 and TRBJ2-4 provide the parts outside the CDR3, is SQTIHQWPATLVQPVGSPLSLECTVEGTSNPNLYWYRQAAGRGLQLLFYSVGIGQISSEVPQNLSASRPQDRQFILSSKKLLLSDSGFYLCAWSTGDGNIQYFGAGTRLSVL.